This T cell receptor (beta chain) was sequenced in a study of blood T cell repertoires in COVID-19 (dated by TCRdb to between 2020 and 2021). Regarding the complete study: Samples from collaborators originated in the United States, Italy and Spain and spanned both the acute and convalescent phases of COVID-19. The material from the prospective study consisted of cDNA or gDNA derived from T cells, B-cell-depleted T cells, or PBMCs. Subjects who had been exposed to COVID-19, were actively infected with it, or had recovered from it provided the deeply sampled blood TCRbeta repertoires that made up the dataset. The repertoires were released in a freely available public database intended as a resource for research on the immune response to SARS-CoV-2. Samples came from the ongoing ImmuneRACE study (first 160 participants) plus 1,254 subjects from 6 global collaborators. A de-identified subject ID, COVID-19 status, age in years and sex were almost always included in the sample metadata. HLA class I and class II types, where available, came from metadata supplied by the sample provider rather than from assay-based typing.

TCRbeta CDR3 regions were amplified from genomic DNA by means of the immunoSEQ Assay, a bias-controlled multiplex PCR. The original methods were these. The number of nucleated cells in each sample was estimated by amplification of reference gene primers within the assay. To quantify the absolute abundance of each unique TCRbeta CDR3 rearrangement, sequence reads were collapsed and filtered. For each sample, productive Simpson clonality was calculated by taking the square root of Simpson's diversity index across productive rearrangements. Drawn from immuneACCESS, this table holds only the in-frame rearrangements with V and J called that TCRdb kept. Clones are partly lost; checked studies trace under half to an unresolved V gene and leave the rest unexplained. V and J calls and clone size are copied from that table; D and trimming were computed from the DNA. In all, the sample holds almost 400,000 clones, and more than 75% of those were seen once. 0.95% to 1% of the sample goes to the ten largest clones.

Enrolling through a virtual design, the prospective study's participants ranged in age from roughly 18 to 89 years and lived across more than 20 United States geographic areas. In the prospective study, cohorts were assigned on the basis of participant-reported clinical history obtained from a screening survey and a study questionnaire. In the prospective study, mobile phlebotomists collected whole blood, serum and a nasopharyngeal or oropharyngeal swab from each participant. Additional blood draws and questionnaires over a 2-month period could optionally be provided by prospective study participants. Before DNA extraction, blood samples from the prospective study were shipped at room temperature or frozen. The junction shows trimming of 3 bases on V and 0 bases on J, plus 12 bases between the germline ends. Sequences SGDLS (CDR1) and YYNGEE (CDR2) are obtained from the germline V gene. The cysteine opens and the phenylalanine closes a CDR3 of 15 amino acids. The kept DNA is CDR3 alone, 45 bases in frame from the first base.

Paper-wide results and their limitations: The amount of clinical and demographic metadata varied by source and participant and was provided uncurated.

A word on this clone: Its antigen is still unknown. Qualities for individual bases were not recorded, and no much larger clone is one base off.

The TCR originated in a woman in her thirties with acute COVID-19. Sequencing used PBMCs or T cells enriched from blood (not recorded which). This sequence uses TRBV9 and TRBJ1-2; no confident D gene assignment can be made. The bases are TGTGCCAGCAGCGCTTACAGTGACCCTAACTATGGCTACACCTTC. This gives the protein CASSAYSDPNYGYTF.